The T cell receptor (beta chain) described here comes from a study of T cells in Graves' hyperthyroidism and ophthalmopathy. Study results and limitations: In the blood, most expanded thyroid clonotypes above 0.001 appeared as well.

Amplified TCR beta CDR3 regions came from RNA transcripts. An initial round of RT-PCR targeting the TCR CDR3 relied on the HTBI primer set. TCRdb re-derived calls from the multiplex PCR reads in MiXCR, one entry per CDR3 protein. Among about 840,000 distinct CDR3 sequences, over 35% were seen once, and the ten largest hold 7.5% to 9.5%. CDR1 is LNHDA and CDR2 is SQIVND in the germline V gene (reference sequence). CDR3 length equals 15 residues. Deletions cut 2 bases from V and 4 bases from J, with 12 bases between. It was uncontrolled infection, other autoimmune disease, pregnancy or lactation that excluded patients. The diagnoses drew upon clinical symptoms, serum thyroxine and TRAb, thyroid ultrasound and orbital computed tomography. Comments on this clonotype: The antigen is not known.

Sequencing input: blood. This TCR was sampled from a man younger than 30 with Graves' hyperthyroidism. The chain links TRBV19 to TRBJ1-5, with unresolved D. For the CDR3, the DNA is TGTGCCAGTAGTATAAACGGCTCACCAAATCAGCCCCAGCATTTT. Protein product: CASSINGSPNQPQHF.